This T cell receptor beta chain was sequenced during a study of OX40 agonist ivuxolimab in advanced cancers. Across the whole study: The patients got ivuxolimab, which is an agonistic anti-OX40 (CD134) antibody.

Some clones are missing from TCRdb's copy, which holds only in-frame ones; the method was immunoSEQ multiplex PCR. The sample includes around 70,000 clones, more than 65% of them seen just once. CDR3 length equals 15 residues. Germline CDR1 is SNHLY and CDR2 is FYNNEI. Germline trimming cut 9 bases from V and 1 base from J; bases unmatched to any gene: 9. The chain links TRBV2 to TRBJ1-3, with 7 nucleotides matching TRBD1. This clonotype originated in an adult with an advanced solid tumor such as melanoma, head and neck, liver or kidney cancer. The sample consisted of CD4+ or CD8+ T cells sorted from blood, taken in a trial of the OX40 agonist ivuxolimab. This CDR3 reads CARGGDSRSGNTIYF. The CDR3 DNA sequence: TGTGCCAGGGGGGGGGACAGCCGGTCTGGAAACACCATATATTTT. Variable domain in full (rest from reference TRBV2 and TRBJ1-3): EPEVTQTPSHQVTQMGQEVILRCVPISNHLYFYWYRQILGQKVEFLVSFYNNEISEKSEIFDDQFSVERPDGSNFTLKIRSTKLEDSAMYFCARGGDSRSGNTIYFGEGSWLTVV.